These 23 T cell receptor beta chains share one sample of origin, sequenced in a study of cytomegalovirus exposure and HLA in healthy donors. PCR primers comprised 60 Vbeta and 13 Jbeta primers. The repertoire was sequenced with immunoSEQ multiplex PCR; TCRdb's copy has only in-frame clones and lacks some. The sample has under 250,000 clones; about 85% are singletons. The sample taken for sequencing was PBMCs. The receptor source for this set is a girl aged 2 to 9 in good health and CMV-seronegative.

The gene calls are TRBV19 and TRBJ1-2, with TRBD1 matching 7 bases. Germline values: CDR1 LNHDA, CDR2 SQIVND (reference sequence). J was trimmed by 0 bases and V by 6 bases; bases with no gene match: 4. The length of the CDR3 is 14 residues. The DNA for the CDR3 is TGTGCCAGTAGACGACAGGGTTCTAACTATGGCTACACCTTC. The encoded protein is CASRRQGSNYGYTF.

The chain uses TRBV4-1 and TRBJ2-7, with D perhaps matching TRBD2 (6 bases). Germline-derived CDR1 and CDR2 are MGHRA and YSYEKL. The V end lost 1 base, the J end lost 1 base, and 11 bases lay between the germline ends. The CDR3 has 15 amino acids. In DNA, the CDR3 is TGCGCCAGCAGCCAAGGAGGGACTCCGTCCTACGAGCAGTACTTC. Protein product: CASSQGGTPSYEQYF.

The chain links TRBV5-4 to TRBJ2-3, with 13 bases aligning to TRBD2. CDR1 and CDR2 from the germline V gene are SGHNT and YYREEE (reference sequence). V lost 0 bases, J lost 10 bases, and 5 bases stayed unmatched. This CDR3 has 15 amino acids. The CDR3 nucleotides read TGTGCCAGCAGCTTGGTAACTAGCGGGAGGGCCGCGCAGTATTTT. It translates to CASSLVTSGRAAQYF.

This sequence joins TRBV9 and TRBJ2-7; the D gene is possibly TRBD2 (6 bases). The CDR3 has 14 amino acids. Between the trimmed V and J ends, which lost 4 bases and 0 bases, there was a span of 11 bases. The germline V gene encodes CDR1 SGDLS and CDR2 YYNGEE. CDR3 sequence (DNA): TGTGCCAGCAGCTATGGGACTGGCTCCTACGAGCAGTACTTC. Protein product: CASSYGTGSYEQYF.

The genes are TRBV2 and TRBJ1-5; 8 bases map to TRBD1. Per the germline V gene, CDR1 is SNHLY and CDR2 is FYNNEI. The CDR3 is made up of 15 amino acids. V shed 8 bases and J 3 bases; nucleotides not matched to a gene: 9. CDR3 in DNA: TGTGCCAGCGACAGGGGAAGAGGGGTCAATCAGCCCCAGCATTTT. It codes for CASDRGRGVNQPQHF. The full variable domain, rest sourced from reference TRBV2 and TRBJ1-5, is EPEVTQTPSHQVTQMGQEVILRCVPISNHLYFYWYRQILGQKVEFLVSFYNNEISEKSEIFDDQFSVERPDGSNFTLKIRSTKLEDSAMYFCASDRGRGVNQPQHFGDGTRLSIL.

This clone came up a few times. The rearrangement joins TRBV9 to TRBJ1-6; D is undetermined. This CDR3 comprises 15 residues. V lost 4 bases, J lost 6 bases, and 14 bases lay in between. Germline assignment: CDR1 SGDLS and CDR2 YYNGEE. The CDR3 is CASSPTRGANSPLHF. The CDR3 DNA sequence: TGTGCCAGCAGCCCGACCCGGGGAGCTAATTCACCCCTCCACTTT.

J is TRBJ2-7 and V is TRBV27; TRBD1 aligns across 7 bases. Germline CDR1 is MNHEY and CDR2 is SMNVEV (reference sequence). V gave up 7 bases and J gave up 2 bases; unmatched junction bases: 11. This CDR3 contains 15 residues. The DNA of the CDR3 is TGTGCCAGCATTTACGCGCCGGGACAGCCCTACGAGCAGTACTTC. Residues: CASIYAPGQPYEQYF.

This rearrangement joins TRBV6-1 to TRBJ2-7, with D perhaps TRBD1 (6 bases). CDR3 length: 14 amino acids. Germline CDR1 and CDR2: MNHNS and SASEGT. V lost 6 bases, J lost 3 bases, and 15 bases lay in between. The CDR3 bases are TGTGCCAGCAGAGAGGACAGACCATTCTACGAGCAGTACTTC. This encodes CASREDRPFYEQYF.

The chain couples TRBV6-5 to TRBJ2-7, with TRBD2 matching over 9 bases. Germline loops: CDR1 MNHEY, CDR2 SVGAGI. With V trimmed by 4 bases and J by 2 bases, 6 bases remained unmatched. CDR3 size: 15 residues. CDR3 nucleotide sequence: TGTGCCAGCAGTTCCGGACTAGCGATAACCTACGAGCAGTACTTC. Translation gives CASSSGLAITYEQYF.

This clone was picked up one time. The chain combines TRBV7-9 with TRBJ2-3, with 10 bases identical to TRBD2. This CDR3 is 16 amino acids long. CDR1 and CDR2 from the germline V gene are SEHNR and FQNEAQ (reference sequence). After removal of 4 bases from V and 0 bases from J, the junction contained 4 bases not matched to a gene. The DNA of the CDR3 is TGTGCCAGCAGCTCCCTAGCGGGGGCTAGCACAGATACGCAGTATTTT. It translates to CASSSLAGASTDTQYF.

This clone was seen only a few times. The V gene is TRBV19, the J gene TRBJ2-1, with a tentative D call TRBD1 (6 bases). The germline V gene has CDR1 LNHDA and CDR2 SQIVND (reference sequence). The CDR3 is 15 amino acids. Trimming shortened V by 3 bases and J by 16 bases, and 25 bases separated the two germline ends. CDR3 DNA sequence: TGTGCCAGTAGTATTTTAGGTGGGACACCGGCTGGCCACTTCTTC. Its protein product is CASSILGGTPAGHFF.

This clone was counted a single time. The gene calls are TRBV28 and TRBJ1-5; tentative D call: TRBD1 (6 bases). Trimming stripped 6 bases from V and 5 bases from J, with 17 bases between. Germline CDR1 MDHEN, CDR2 SYDVKM. CDR3 length equals 15 residues. The CDR3 DNA reads as TGTGCCAGCAGCACTCGGGGGGGCGGGTATCAGCCCCAGCATTTT. It specifies CASSTRGGGYQPQHF.

The J gene is TRBJ2-7, the V gene TRBV5-1, with 8 bases aligning to TRBD2. The germline gives CDR1 SGHRS, CDR2 YFSETQ. Trimming cost V 0 bases and J 4 bases; bases outside gene matches: 12. This CDR3 is built from 17 residues. DNA for the CDR3: TGCGCCAGCAGCTTGGCCCCGACGGGAGGGGGGGCTTACGAGCAGTACTTC. Amino acids: CASSLAPTGGGAYEQYF. The full variable domain, with the rest looked up from reference TRBV5-1 and TRBJ2-7, is KAGVTQTPRYLIKTRGQQVTLSCSPISGHRSVSWYQQTPGQGLQFLFEYFSETQRNKGNFPGRFSGRQFSNSRSEMNVSTLELGDSALYLCASSLAPTGGGAYEQYFGPGTRLTVT.

The V and J genes are TRBV12-1 and TRBJ1-6; TRBD1 is the table's D call, not checked against the DNA. TRBV12-1 is an annotated pseudogene. The CDR3 covers 16 residues. The CDR3 here is CASSPEGARDNSPLHF. CDR3 nucleotides: TGTGCCAGCAGCCCCGAGGGGGCGCGGGATAATTCACCCCTCCACTTT.

The chain recombines TRBV15 with TRBJ1-2; no clear D gene. CDR3 length: 14 amino acids. Germline CDR1 LNHNV, CDR2 YYDKDF (reference sequence). Trimming removed 1 base from V and 8 bases from J, with 14 bases in between. CDR3: CATSRAFGESGYTF. The CDR3 coding sequence is TGTGCCACCAGCAGAGCTTTCGGGGAAAGCGGCTACACCTTC.

The chain uses TRBV30 and TRBJ1-3; D possibly corresponds to TRBD1 (5 bases). The germline gives CDR1 GTSNPN, CDR2 SVGIG (reference sequence). This CDR3 is 13 amino acids long. Trimming left V 3 bases short and J 3 bases short, with 9 bases between. Here the CDR3 DNA reads TGTGCCTGGAGCGTTGACAGTGGAAACACCATATATTTT. Protein product: CAWSVDSGNTIYF.

The chain links TRBV27 to TRBJ2-7; 8 bases line up with TRBD2. Germline assignment: CDR1 MNHEY and CDR2 SMNVEV (reference sequence). The J segment lost 2 bases and the V segment lost 9 bases, leaving 6 bases of the junction unmatched. The CDR3 sequence is 13 residues long. The CDR3 region is CASGLAGTYEQYF. CDR3 bases: TGTGCCAGTGGACTAGCTGGGACCTACGAGCAGTACTTC.

This chain links TRBV2 with TRBJ1-5, with D unresolved. The CDR3 is 14 residues long. V shed 4 bases and J shed 0 bases, with 7 bases lying between them. The germline V gene has CDR1 SNHLY and CDR2 FYNNEI. CDR3 loop: CASSGQYSNQPQHF. The DNA for the CDR3 is TGTGCCAGCAGTGGGCAGTATAGCAATCAGCCCCAGCATTTT.

This clone occurred once. V and J are TRBV15 and TRBJ1-2; a weak D match, TRBD1 (5 bases). CDR3 size: 15 residues. Between the trimmed V and J ends, which lost 5 bases and 2 bases, there was a span of 15 bases. Germline CDR1 is LNHNV and CDR2 is YYDKDF (reference sequence). The DNA of the CDR3 is TGTGCCACCAGCGGCCAATGGGAGGGGAACTATGGCTACACCTTC. Amino acids: CATSGQWEGNYGYTF.

The chain employs TRBV7-2 and TRBJ1-1, with D possibly matching TRBD1 (5 bases). Germline-derived CDR1 and CDR2 are SGHTA and FQGNSA. The CDR3 sequence is 13 residues long. Trimming pared 0 bases from V and 6 bases from J, leaving 8 bases between. CDR3 in amino acids: CASSLARASEAFF. DNA of the CDR3: TGTGCCAGCAGCTTAGCCAGGGCGTCTGAAGCTTTCTTT.

This chain joins TRBV5-4 and TRBJ2-1; a weak D match, TRBD1 (5 bases). This CDR3 has 13 residues. Germline CDR1 is SGHNT and CDR2 is YYREEE (reference sequence). V was trimmed by 4 bases and J by 7 bases, leaving 12 bases between them. CDR3 region: CASSPQGGNEQFF. For the CDR3, the DNA is TGTGCCAGCAGCCCGCAGGGCGGTAATGAGCAGTTCTTC.

The chain combines TRBV4-2 with TRBJ2-5; perhaps TRBD1 as D (6 bases). TRBJ2-7 explains the end of the DNA better; the J call may be wrong. The germline CDR1 and CDR2 sequences are LGHNA and YNFKEQ. The CDR3 covers 13 residues. CDR3 amino acids: CASGPRDNYEQYF. In DNA, the CDR3 is TGTGCCAGCGGTCCCCGGGACAACTACGAGCAGTACTTC.

The rearrangement joins TRBV29-1 to TRBJ2-7, with TRBD1 as a possible D gene (5 bases). The CDR3 extends over 12 amino acids. Germline CDR1 reads SQVTM; CDR2 reads ANQGSEA. The V end was cut by 6 bases, the J end by 7 bases, with 16 bases between. The CDR3: CSVRAKPGEQYF. The CDR3, as DNA: TGCAGCGTCCGGGCCAAACCAGGGGAGCAGTACTTC.